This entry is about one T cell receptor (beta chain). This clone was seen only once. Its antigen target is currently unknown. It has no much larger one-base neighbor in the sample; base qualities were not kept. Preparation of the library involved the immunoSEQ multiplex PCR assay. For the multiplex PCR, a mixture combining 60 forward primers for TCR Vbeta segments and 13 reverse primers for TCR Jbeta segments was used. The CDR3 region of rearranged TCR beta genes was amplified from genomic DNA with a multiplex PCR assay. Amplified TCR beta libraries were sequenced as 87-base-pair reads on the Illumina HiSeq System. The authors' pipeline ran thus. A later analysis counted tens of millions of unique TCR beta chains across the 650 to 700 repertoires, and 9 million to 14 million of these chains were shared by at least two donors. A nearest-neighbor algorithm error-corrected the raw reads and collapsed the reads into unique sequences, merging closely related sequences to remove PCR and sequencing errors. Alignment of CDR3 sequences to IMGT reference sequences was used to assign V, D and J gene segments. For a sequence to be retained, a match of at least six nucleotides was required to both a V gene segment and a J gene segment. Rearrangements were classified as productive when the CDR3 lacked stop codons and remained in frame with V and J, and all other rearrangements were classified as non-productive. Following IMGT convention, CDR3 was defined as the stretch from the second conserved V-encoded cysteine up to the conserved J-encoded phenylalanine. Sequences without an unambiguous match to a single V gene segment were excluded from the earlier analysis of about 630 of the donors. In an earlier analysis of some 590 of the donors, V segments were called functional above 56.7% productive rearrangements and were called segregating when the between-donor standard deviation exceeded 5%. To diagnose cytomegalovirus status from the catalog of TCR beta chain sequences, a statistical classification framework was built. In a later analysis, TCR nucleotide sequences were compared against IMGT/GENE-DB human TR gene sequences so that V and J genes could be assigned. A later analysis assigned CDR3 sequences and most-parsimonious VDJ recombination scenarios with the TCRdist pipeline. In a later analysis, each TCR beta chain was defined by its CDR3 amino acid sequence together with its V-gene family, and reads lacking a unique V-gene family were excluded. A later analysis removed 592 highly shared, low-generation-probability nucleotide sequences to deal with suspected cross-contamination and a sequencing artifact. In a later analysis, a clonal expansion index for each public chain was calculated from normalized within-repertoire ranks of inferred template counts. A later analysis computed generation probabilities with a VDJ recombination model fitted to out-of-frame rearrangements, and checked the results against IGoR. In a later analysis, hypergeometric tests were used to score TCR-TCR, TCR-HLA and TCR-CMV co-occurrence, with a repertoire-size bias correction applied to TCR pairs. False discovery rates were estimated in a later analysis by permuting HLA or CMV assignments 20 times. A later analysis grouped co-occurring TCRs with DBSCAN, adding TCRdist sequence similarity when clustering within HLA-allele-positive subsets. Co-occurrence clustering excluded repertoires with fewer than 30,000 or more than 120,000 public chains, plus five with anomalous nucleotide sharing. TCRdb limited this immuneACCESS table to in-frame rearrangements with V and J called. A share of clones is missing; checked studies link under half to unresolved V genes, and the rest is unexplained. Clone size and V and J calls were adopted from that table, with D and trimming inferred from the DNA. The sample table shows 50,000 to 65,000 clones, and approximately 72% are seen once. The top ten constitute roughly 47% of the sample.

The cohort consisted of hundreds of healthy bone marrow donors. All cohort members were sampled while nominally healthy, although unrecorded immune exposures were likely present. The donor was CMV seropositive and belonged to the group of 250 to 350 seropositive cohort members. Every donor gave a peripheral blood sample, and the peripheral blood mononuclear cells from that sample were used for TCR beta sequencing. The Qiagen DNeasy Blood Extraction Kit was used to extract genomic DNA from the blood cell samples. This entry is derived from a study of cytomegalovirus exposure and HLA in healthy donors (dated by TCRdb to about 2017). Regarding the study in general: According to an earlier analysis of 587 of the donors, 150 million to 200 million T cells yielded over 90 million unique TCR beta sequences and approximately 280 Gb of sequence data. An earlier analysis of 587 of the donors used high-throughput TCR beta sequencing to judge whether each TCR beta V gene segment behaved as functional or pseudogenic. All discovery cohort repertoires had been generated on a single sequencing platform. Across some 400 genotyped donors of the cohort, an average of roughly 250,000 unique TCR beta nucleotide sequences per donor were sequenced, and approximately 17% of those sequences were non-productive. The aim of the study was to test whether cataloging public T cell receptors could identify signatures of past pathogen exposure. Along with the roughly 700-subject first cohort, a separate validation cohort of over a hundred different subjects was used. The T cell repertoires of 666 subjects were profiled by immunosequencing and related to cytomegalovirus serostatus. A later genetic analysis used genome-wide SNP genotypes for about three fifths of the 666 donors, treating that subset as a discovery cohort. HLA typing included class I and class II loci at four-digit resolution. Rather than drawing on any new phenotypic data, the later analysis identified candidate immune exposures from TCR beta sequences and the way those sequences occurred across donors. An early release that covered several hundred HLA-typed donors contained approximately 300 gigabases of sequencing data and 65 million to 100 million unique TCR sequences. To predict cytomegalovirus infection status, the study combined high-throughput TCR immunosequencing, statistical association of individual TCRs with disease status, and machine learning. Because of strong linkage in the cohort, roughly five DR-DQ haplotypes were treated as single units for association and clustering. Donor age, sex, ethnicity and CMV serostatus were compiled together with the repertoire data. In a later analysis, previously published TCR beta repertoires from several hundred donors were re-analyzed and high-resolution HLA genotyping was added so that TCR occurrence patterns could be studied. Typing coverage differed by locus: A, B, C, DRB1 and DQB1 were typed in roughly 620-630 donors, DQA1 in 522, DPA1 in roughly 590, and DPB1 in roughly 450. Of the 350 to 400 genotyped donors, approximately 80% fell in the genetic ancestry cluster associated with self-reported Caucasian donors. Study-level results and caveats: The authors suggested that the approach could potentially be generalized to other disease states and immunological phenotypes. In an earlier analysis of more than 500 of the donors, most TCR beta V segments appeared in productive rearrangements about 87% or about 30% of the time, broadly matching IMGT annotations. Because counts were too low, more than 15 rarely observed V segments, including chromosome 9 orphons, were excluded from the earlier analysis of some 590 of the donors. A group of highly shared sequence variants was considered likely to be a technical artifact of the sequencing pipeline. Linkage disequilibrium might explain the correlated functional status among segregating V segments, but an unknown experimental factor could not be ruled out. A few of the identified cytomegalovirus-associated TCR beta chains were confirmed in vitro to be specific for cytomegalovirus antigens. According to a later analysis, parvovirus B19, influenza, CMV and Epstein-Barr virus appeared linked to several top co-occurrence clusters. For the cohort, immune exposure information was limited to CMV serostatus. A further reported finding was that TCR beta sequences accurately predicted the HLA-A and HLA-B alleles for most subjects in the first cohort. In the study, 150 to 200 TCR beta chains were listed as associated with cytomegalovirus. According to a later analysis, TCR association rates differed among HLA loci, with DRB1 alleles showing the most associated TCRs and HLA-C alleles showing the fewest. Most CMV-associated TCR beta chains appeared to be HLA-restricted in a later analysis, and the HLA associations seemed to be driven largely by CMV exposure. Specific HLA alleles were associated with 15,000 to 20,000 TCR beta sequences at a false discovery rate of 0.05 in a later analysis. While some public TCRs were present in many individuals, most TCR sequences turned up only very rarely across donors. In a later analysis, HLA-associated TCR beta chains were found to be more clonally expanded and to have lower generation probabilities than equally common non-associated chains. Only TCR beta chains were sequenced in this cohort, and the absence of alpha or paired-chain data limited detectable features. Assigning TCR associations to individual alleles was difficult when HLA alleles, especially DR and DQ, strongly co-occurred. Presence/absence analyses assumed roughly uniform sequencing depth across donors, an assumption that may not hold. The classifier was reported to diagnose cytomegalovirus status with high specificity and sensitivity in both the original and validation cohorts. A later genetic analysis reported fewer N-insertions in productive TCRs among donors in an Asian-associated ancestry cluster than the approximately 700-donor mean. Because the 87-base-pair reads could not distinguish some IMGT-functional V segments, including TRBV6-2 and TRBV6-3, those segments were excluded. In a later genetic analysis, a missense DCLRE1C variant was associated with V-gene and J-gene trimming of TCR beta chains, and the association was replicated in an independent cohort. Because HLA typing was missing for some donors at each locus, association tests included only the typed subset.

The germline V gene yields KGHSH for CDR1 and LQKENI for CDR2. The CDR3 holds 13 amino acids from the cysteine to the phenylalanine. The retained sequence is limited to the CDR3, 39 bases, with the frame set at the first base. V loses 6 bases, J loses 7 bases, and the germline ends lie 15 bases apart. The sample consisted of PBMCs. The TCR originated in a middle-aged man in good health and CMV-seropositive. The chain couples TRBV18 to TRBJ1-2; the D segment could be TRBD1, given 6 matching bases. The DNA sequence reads TGTGCCAGCTCCGCAGGGGCGCAAACTGGCTACACCTTC. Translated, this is CASSAGAQTGYTF.